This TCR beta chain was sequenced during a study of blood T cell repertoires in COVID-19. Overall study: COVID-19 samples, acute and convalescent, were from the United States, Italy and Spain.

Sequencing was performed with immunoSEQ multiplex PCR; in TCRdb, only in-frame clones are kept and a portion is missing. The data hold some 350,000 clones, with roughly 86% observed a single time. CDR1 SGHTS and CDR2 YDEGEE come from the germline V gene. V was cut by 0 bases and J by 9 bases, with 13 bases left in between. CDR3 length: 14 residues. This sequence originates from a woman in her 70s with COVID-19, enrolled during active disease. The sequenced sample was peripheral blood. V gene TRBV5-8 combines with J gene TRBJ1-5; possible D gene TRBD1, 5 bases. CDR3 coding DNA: TGTGCCAGCAGCTTGGGGCAGGGCGACCGGCCCCAGCATTTT. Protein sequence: CASSLGQGDRPQHF.